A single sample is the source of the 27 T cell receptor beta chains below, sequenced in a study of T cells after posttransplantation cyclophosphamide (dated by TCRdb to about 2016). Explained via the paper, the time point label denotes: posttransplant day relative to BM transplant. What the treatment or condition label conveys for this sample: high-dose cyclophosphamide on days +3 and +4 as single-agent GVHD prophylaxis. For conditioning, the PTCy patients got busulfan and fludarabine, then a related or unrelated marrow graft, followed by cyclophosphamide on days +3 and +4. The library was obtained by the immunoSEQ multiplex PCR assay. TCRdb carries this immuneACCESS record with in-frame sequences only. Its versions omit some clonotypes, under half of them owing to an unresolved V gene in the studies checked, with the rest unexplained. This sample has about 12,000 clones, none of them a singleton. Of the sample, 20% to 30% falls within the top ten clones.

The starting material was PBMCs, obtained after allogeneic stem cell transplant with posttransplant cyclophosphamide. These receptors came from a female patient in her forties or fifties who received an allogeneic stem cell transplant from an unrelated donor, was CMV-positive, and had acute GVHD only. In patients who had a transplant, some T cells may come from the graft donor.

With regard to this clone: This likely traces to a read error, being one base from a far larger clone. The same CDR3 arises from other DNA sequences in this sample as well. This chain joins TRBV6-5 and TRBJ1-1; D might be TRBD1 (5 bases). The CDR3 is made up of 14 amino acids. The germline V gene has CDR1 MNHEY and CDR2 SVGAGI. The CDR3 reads CASSLRQSNTEAFF. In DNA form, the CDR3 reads TGTGCCAGCAGTTTGCGACAGAGCAACACTGAAGCCTTCTTT.

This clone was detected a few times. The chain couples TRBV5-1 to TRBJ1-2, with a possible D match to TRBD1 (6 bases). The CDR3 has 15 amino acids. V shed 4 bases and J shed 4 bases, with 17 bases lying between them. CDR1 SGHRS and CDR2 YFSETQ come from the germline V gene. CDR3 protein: CASSPRGGAGYGYTF. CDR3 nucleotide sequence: TGCGCCAGCAGCCCGCGGGGGGGCGCCGGCTATGGCTACACCTTC.

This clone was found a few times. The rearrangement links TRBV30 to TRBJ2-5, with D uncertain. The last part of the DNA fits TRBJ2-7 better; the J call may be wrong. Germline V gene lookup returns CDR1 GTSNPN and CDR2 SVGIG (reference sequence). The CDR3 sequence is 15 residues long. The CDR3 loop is CACLGPKSGAYEQYF. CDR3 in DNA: TGTGCCTGCCTCGGTCCGAAATCAGGCGCCTACGAGCAGTACTTC.

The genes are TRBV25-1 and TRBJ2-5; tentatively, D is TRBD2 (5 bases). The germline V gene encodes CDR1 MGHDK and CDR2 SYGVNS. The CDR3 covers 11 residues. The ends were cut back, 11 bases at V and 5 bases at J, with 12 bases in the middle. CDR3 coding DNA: TGTGCCGGAGGATTCGGCGAGACCCAGTACTTC. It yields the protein CAGGFGETQYF.

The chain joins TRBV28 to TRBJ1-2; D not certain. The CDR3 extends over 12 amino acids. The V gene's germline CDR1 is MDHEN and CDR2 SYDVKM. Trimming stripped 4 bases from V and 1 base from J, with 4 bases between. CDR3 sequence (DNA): TGTGCCAGCAGTTCAGATAACTATGGCTACACCTTC. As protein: CASSSDNYGYTF.

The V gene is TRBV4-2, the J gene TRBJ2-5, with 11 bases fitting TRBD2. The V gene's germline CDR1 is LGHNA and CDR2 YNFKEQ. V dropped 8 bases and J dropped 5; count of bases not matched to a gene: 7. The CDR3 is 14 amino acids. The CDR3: CASLTSGRCETQYF. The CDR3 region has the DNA TGTGCCAGCTTAACTAGCGGGAGATGCGAGACCCAGTACTTC.

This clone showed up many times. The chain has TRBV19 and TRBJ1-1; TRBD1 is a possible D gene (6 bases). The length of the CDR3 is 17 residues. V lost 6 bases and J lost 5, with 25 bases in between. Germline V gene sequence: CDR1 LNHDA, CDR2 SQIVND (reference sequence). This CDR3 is CASRPHTGWAGATEAFF. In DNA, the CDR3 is TGTGCCAGTAGACCTCACACAGGGTGGGCCGGTGCGACTGAAGCTTTCTTT.

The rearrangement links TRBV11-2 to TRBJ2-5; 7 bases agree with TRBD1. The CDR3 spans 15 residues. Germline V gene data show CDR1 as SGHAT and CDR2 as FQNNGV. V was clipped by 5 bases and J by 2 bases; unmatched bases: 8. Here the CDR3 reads CASSAVGDSQETQYF. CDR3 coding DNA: TGTGCCAGCAGCGCCGTGGGGGACAGTCAAGAGACCCAGTACTTC.

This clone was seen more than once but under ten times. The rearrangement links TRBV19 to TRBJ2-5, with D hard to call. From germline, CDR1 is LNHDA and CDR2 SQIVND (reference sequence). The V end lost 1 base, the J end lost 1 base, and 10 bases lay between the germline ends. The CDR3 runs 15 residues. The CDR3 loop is CASSIVGSLQETQYF. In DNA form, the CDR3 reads TGTGCCAGTAGTATAGTGGGCAGCCTCCAAGAGACCCAGTACTTC. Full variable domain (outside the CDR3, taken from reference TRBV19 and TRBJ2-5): DGGITQSPKYLFRKEGQNVTLSCEQNLNHDAMYWYRQDPGQGLRLIYYSQIVNDFQKGDIAEGYSVSREKKESFPLTVTSAQKNPTAFYLCASSIVGSLQETQYFGPGTRLLVL.

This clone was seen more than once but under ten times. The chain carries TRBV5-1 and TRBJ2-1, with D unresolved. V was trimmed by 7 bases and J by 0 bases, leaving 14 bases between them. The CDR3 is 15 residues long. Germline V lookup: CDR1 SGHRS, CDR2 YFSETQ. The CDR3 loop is CASRPSVSSYNEQFF. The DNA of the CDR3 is TGCGCCAGCCGCCCCTCCGTCAGCTCCTACAATGAGCAGTTCTTC.

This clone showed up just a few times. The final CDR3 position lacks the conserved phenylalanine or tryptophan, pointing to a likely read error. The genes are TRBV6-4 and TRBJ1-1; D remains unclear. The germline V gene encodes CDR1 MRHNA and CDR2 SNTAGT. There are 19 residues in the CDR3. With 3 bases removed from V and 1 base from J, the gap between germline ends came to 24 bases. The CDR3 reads CASSELTSYRRPGNTEAFL. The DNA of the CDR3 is TGTGCCAGCAGTGAATTGACATCCTACCGGAGGCCTGGGAACACTGAAGCTTTCCTT.

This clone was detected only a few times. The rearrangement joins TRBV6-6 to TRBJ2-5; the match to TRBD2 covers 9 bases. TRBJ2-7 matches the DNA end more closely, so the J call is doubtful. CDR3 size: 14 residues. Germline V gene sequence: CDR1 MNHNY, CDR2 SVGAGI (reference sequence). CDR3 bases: TGTGCCAGCAGTTATGGAGCGGGGGGCTACGAGCAGTACTTC. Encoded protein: CASSYGAGGYEQYF.

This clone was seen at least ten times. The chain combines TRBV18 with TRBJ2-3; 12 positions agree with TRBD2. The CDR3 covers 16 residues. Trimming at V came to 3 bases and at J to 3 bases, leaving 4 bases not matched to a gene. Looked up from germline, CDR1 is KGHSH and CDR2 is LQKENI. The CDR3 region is CASSPGLAGRTDTQYF. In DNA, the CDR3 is TGTGCCAGCTCACCCGGACTAGCGGGGAGGACAGATACGCAGTATTTT.

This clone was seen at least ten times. CDR3 loop: CASTRLGNSGNTIYF. The CDR3 DNA reads as TGTGCCAGCACCAGGTTGGGCAACTCTGGAAACACCATATATTTT. The V call is TRBV2, the J call TRBJ1-3; no clear D gene. The CDR3 covers 15 residues. Trimming left V 7 bases short and J 0 bases short, with 13 bases between. Germline CDR1 and CDR2: SNHLY and FYNNEI.

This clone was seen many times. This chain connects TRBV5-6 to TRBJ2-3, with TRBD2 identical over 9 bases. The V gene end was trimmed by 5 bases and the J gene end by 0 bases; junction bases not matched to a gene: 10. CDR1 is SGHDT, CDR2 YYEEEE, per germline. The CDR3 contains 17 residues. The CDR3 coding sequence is TGTGCCAGCAGGTCAATTCGTAGCGGGGGTAGCACAGATACGCAGTATTTT. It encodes CASRSIRSGGSTDTQYF.

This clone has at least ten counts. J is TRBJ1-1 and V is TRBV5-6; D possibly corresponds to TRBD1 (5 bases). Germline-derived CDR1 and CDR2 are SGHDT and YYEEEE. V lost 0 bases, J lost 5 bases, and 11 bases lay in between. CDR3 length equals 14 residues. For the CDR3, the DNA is TGTGCCAGCAGCTTGGCCCAGGGATGGACTGAAGCTTTCTTT. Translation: CASSLAQGWTEAFF.

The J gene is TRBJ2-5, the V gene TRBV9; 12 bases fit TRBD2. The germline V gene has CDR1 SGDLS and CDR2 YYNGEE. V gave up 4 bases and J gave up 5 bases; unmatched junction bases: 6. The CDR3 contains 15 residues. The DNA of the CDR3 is TGTGCCAGCAGCCCGTCGACTAGCGGGAGTGAGACCCAGTACTTC. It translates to CASSPSTSGSETQYF. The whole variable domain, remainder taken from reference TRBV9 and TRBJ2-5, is DSGVTQTPKHLITATGQRVTLRCSPRSGDLSVYWYQQSLDQGLQFLIQYYNGEERAKGNILERFSAQQFPDLHSELNLSSLELGDSALYFCASSPSTSGSETQYFGPGTRLLVL.

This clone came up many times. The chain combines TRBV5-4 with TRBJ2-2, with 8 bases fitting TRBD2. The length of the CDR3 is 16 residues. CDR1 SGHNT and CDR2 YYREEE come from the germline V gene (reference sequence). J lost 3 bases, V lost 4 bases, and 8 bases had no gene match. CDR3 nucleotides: TGTGCCAGCAGCCCGATGGCGGGGGGCGACACCGGGGAGCTGTTTTTT. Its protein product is CASSPMAGGDTGELFF.

The CDR3 loop is CASRSVPGQATYEQYF. DNA of the CDR3: TGTGCCAGCAGATCCGTCCCCGGACAGGCCACCTACGAGCAGTACTTC. The rearrangement joins TRBV7-8 to TRBJ2-5, with 7 bases matching TRBD1. The better agreement between TRBJ2-7 and the DNA end casts doubt on the J call. This CDR3 contains 16 residues. CDR1 is SGHVS and CDR2 is FQNEAQ in the germline V gene.

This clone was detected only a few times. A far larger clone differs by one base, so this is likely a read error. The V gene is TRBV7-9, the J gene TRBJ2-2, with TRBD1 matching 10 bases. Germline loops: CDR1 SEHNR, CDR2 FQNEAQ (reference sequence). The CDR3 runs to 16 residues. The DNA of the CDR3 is TGTGCCGGCAGCTTAAGACAGGGGGCCAACACCGGGGAGCTGTTTTTT. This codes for CAGSLRQGANTGELFF.

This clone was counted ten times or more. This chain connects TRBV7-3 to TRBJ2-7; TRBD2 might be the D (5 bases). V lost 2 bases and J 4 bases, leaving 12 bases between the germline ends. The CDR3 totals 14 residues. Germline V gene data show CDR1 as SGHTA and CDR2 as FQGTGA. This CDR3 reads CASSLEGMGYEQYF. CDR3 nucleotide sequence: TGTGCCAGCAGCTTAGAGGGAATGGGGTACGAGCAGTACTTC. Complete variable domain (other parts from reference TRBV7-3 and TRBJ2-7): GAGVSQTPSNKVTEKGKYVELRCDPISGHTALYWYRQSLGQGPEFLIYFQGTGAADDSGLPNDRFFAVRPEGSVSTLKIQRTERGDSAVYLCASSLEGMGYEQYFGPGTRLTVT.

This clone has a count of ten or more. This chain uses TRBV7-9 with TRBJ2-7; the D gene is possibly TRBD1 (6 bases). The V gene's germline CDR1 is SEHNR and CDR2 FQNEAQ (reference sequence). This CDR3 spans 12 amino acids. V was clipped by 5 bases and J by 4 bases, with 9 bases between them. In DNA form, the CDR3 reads TGTGCCAGCAGCGTACAGGGATACGAGCAGTACGTC. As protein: CASSVQGYEQYV.

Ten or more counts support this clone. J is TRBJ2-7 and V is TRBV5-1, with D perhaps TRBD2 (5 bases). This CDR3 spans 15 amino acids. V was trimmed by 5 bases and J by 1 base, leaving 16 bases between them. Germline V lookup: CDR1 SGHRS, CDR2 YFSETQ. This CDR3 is CASSLWAGVSYEQYF. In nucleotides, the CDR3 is TGCGCCAGCAGTCTTTGGGCGGGCGTTTCCTACGAGCAGTACTTC.

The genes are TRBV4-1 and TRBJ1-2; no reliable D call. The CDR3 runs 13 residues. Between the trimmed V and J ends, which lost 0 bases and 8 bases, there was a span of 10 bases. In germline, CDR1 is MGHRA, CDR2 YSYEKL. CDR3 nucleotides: TGCGCCAGCAGCCAAGATGGTGGGAGGGGCTACACCTTC. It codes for CASSQDGGRGYTF.

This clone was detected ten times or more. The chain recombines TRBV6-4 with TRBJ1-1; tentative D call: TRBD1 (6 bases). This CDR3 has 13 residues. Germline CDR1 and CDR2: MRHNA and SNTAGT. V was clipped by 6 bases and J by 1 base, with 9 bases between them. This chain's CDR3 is CASSRQENTEAFF. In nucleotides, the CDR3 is TGTGCCAGCAGCCGACAGGAGAACACTGAAGCTTTCTTT.

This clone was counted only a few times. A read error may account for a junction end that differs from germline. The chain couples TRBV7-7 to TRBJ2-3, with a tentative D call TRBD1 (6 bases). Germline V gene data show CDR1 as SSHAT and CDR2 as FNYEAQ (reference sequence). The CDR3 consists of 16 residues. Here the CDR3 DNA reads TGTGCTAGCAGCCAATCTCTTACAGGGCGGATAGATACGCAGTATTTT. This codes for CASSQSLTGRIDTQYF.

The CDR3, as DNA: TGTGCCAGCAGTTCAAAGGGACAGGGGGGAGGCGGCTACACCTTC. This encodes CASSSKGQGGGGYTF. The gene calls are TRBV28 and TRBJ1-2; 11 positions agree with TRBD1. Germline CDR1 and CDR2: MDHEN and SYDVKM. V lost 4 bases to trimming and J lost 8 bases; unmatched junction nucleotides: 9. The CDR3 is 15 amino acids.